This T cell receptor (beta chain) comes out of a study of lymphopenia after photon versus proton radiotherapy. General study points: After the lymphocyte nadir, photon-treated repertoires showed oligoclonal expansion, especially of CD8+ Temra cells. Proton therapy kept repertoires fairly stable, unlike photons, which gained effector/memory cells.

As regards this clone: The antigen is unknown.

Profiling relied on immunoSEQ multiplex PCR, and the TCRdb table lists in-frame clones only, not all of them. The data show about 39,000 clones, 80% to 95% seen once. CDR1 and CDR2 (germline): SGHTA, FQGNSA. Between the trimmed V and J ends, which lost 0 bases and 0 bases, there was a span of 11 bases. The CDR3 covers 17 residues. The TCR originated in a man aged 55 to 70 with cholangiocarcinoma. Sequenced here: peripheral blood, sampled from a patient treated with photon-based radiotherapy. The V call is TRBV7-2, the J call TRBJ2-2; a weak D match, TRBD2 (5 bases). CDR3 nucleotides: TGTGCCAGCAGCTTAGCGCATCTGCGGGCGAACACCGGGGAGCTGTTTTTT. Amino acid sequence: CASSLAHLRANTGELFF.